A selection of T cell receptor beta chains follows, all from one sample in a study of blood T cell repertoires in COVID-19. TCRdb's copy holds only in-frame clones and misses some; the assay was immunoSEQ multiplex PCR. This repertoire shows some 460,000 clones, about 85% found once; its top ten account for about 0.75%. Sequencing was carried out using PBMCs or T cells enriched from blood (not recorded which). The receptors derive from a woman aged 18-35 years who had recovered from COVID-19. CDR3s include the opening cysteine and the closing phenylalanine or tryptophan. The D gene is left open where the match is weak. Clone size is stated in some rows and not others, as once, few, many or a class when expanded.

NA,TRBV3-1/TRBV3-2,NA,TRBJ1-1,CASSQGTGIEAFF,TGTGCCAGCAGCCAAGGAACGGGAATTGAAGCTTTCTTT
NA,TRBV6-4,TRBD1,TRBJ1-2,CASSAGQGLNYGYTF,TGTGCCAGCAGTGCGGGACAGGGTCTCAACTATGGCTACACCTTC
NA,TRBV28,NA,TRBJ1-1,CASSRVITEAFF,TGTGCCAGCAGCCGAGTTATCACTGAAGCTTTCTTT
NA,TRBV5-5,TRBD1,TRBJ2-2,CASSEYRGRAGELFF,TGTGCCAGCAGCGAATACAGGGGACGGGCCGGGGAGCTGTTTTTT
NA,TRBV6-5,TRBD2,TRBJ2-5,CATQAGASKETQYF,TGTGCCACACAAGCGGGGGCTTCGAAAGAGACCCAGTACTTC
NA,TRBV18,NA,TRBJ1-1,CASSPPAQVRTEAFF,TGTGCCAGCTCACCACCCGCGCAGGTTCGCACTGAAGCTTTCTTT
many,TRBV5-1,NA,TRBJ1-1,CASSLAGIDEAFF,TGCGCCAGCAGCTTGGCAGGGATTGATGAAGCTTTCTTT
NA,TRBV29-1,NA,TRBJ1-5,CSAAETGHNQPQHF,TGCAGCGCCGCGGAGACAGGCCATAATCAGCCCCAGCATTTT
NA,TRBV7-3,TRBD1,TRBJ1-1,CASSLGQGVDEAFF,TGTGCCAGCAGCTTAGGACAGGGAGTCGATGAAGCTTTCTTT
NA,TRBV6-4,NA,TRBJ2-5,CAASGAGVQETQYF,TGTGCCGCATCAGGGGCGGGGGTCCAAGAGACCCAGTACTTC
once,TRBV4-1,NA,TRBJ2-5,CASSQDHDSQETQYF,TGCGCCAGCAGCCAAGATCACGACAGCCAAGAGACCCAGTACTTC
NA,TRBV29-1,TRBD1,TRBJ1-2,CSVGGQATYGYTF,TGCAGCGTTGGGGGACAGGCGACCTATGGCTACACCTTC
NA,TRBV19,TRBD1,TRBJ1-1,CASTPGTGGKRTEAFF,TGTGCCAGTACCCCCGGGACAGGGGGCAAGAGGACTGAAGCTTTCTTT
NA,TRBV6-4,NA,TRBJ1-1,CASRKEGSGTEAFF,TGTGCCAGCAGGAAAGAGGGCTCGGGCACTGAAGCTTTCTTT
NA,TRBV27,NA,TRBJ2-2,CASSSRTRGTGELFF,TGTGCCAGCAGTTCGAGGACAAGGGGCACCGGGGAGCTGTTTTTT
NA,TRBV4-1,TRBD1,TRBJ1-2,CASSHPRGNHGYTF,TGCGCCAGCAGCCACCCCAGGGGGAACCATGGCTACACCTTC
NA,TRBV5-1,TRBD1,TRBJ1-4,CASSPGGDSEKLFF,TGCGCCAGCAGCCCAGGGGGCGATAGTGAAAAACTGTTTTTT
NA,TRBV7-2,TRBD2,TRBJ2-3,CASSSQRGMNTQYF,TGTGCCAGCAGCTCCCAGCGGGGAATGAATACGCAGTATTTT
once,TRBV12-3/TRBV12-4,NA,TRBJ1-5,CASRYTTGPQHF,TGTGCCAGCAGGTACACGACTGGGCCCCAGCATTTT
NA,TRBV27,TRBD1,TRBJ2-1,CASSSAAPDRDKNEQFF,TGTGCCAGCAGTTCTGCAGCTCCGGACAGGGATAAAAATGAGCAGTTCTTC
NA,TRBV18,NA,TRBJ2-1,CASSPLPQSSYNEQFF,TGTGCCAGCTCACCACTCCCACAGAGCTCCTACAATGAGCAGTTCTTC
NA,TRBV28,TRBD1,TRBJ1-1,CASSAPGQGTNTEAFF,TGTGCCAGCAGTGCCCCGGGACAGGGAACGAACACTGAAGCTTTCTTT
NA,TRBV5-6,NA,TRBJ2-1,CASRPGQNNEQFF,TGTGCCAGCAGACCAGGACAGAACAATGAGCAGTTCTTC
NA,TRBV6-5,TRBD1,TRBJ1-5,CANGQGELKQPQHF,TGTGCCAACGGACAGGGGGAATTAAAACAGCCCCAGCATTTT
once,TRBV30,NA,TRBJ1-2,CAWSVSALPGGYTF,TGTGCCTGGAGTGTATCTGCTCTCCCAGGTGGCTACACCTTC
NA,TRBV30,NA,TRBJ1-3,CAWTGGTGNTIYF,TGTGCCTGGACGGGTGGTACTGGAAACACCATATATTTT
once,TRBV5-6,NA,TRBJ2-1,CASSFAAVSYNEQFF,TGTGCCAGCAGCTTTGCAGCGGTCTCCTACAATGAGCAGTTCTTC
NA,TRBV28,TRBD1,TRBJ1-6,CASSLNPGQTNSPLHF,TGTGCCAGCAGTCTTAATCCGGGACAGACTAATTCACCCCTCCACTTT
NA,TRBV5-6,TRBD2,TRBJ2-3,CASSLLAGGGSSTDTQYF,TGTGCCAGCAGCTTATTAGCGGGGGGAGGTTCTAGCACAGATACGCAGTATTTT
NA,TRBV11-2,NA,TRBJ2-7,CASSPGGWTVYEQYF,TGTGCCAGCAGCCCCGGTGGTTGGACAGTCTACGAGCAGTACTTC
NA,TRBV21-1,NA,TRBJ1-3,CASSSRDRGFRRTYSGNTIYF,TGTGCCAGCAGCAGCCGGGACAGGGGCTTCAGGAGGACCTACTCTGGAAACACCATATATTTT
NA,TRBV30,TRBD1,TRBJ1-2,CAWSTGDGYTF,TGTGCCTGGAGTACAGGGGACGGCTACACCTTC
once,TRBV9,TRBD1,TRBJ2-7,CASSVGAGGNEQYF,TGTGCCAGCAGCGTAGGGGCAGGGGGCAACGAGCAGTACTTC
once,TRBV12-3/TRBV12-4,NA,TRBJ2-5,CASKRQTTTQYF,TGTGCCAGCAAGCGGCAGACGACGACCCAGTACTTC
once,TRBV3-1/TRBV3-2,NA,TRBJ2-2,CASSPFFQGTGELFF,TGTGCCAGCAGCCCGTTTTTTCAGGGCACCGGGGAGCTGTTTTTT
NA,TRBV7-2,TRBD1,TRBJ1-2,CASSLTGELDGYTF,TGTGCCAGCAGCTTAACAGGGGAGTTAGATGGCTACACCTTC
NA,TRBV6-6,TRBD2,TRBJ2-5,CASSLGTSGDQETQYF,TGTGCCAGCAGTTTGGGGACTAGCGGAGACCAAGAGACCCAGTACTTC
few,TRBV19,NA,TRBJ2-4,CASSIFLARASGNIQYF,TGTGCCAGTAGTATCTTTCTAGCGAGGGCAAGCGGGAACATTCAGTACTTC
NA,TRBV3-1/TRBV3-2,NA,TRBJ1-2,CASSPLRATFYGYTF,TGTGCCAGCAGCCCCCTGAGGGCGACCTTCTATGGCTACACCTTC
NA,TRBV2,TRBD1,TRBJ1-4,CASSEARGQEKLFF,TGTGCCAGCAGTGAAGCGAGGGGGCAGGAAAAACTGTTTTTT
NA,TRBV28,NA,TRBJ1-4,CASSRQVNEKLFF,TGTGCCAGCAGCCGACAGGTCAATGAAAAACTGTTTTTT
NA,TRBV2,TRBD1,TRBJ1-2,CASSEGQGLGCTF,TGTGCCAGCAGTGAAGGACAGGGTCTCGGGTGCACCTTC
few,TRBV6-1,NA,TRBJ1-1,CASSEPLQGFEAFF,TGTGCCAGCAGTGAACCATTACAGGGTTTTGAAGCTTTCTTT
NA,TRBV30,TRBD1,TRBJ2-2,CAWDGTGEGGELFF,TGTGCCTGGGACGGGACAGGGGAAGGCGGGGAGCTGTTTTTT
NA,TRBV7-3,TRBD2,TRBJ2-3,CASSLTGGKTDTQYF,TGTGCCAGCAGCTTAACGGGAGGGAAAACAGATACGCAGTATTTT
NA,TRBV28,NA,TRBJ1-4,CASSLTQQGLVKLFF,TGTGCCAGCAGTTTAACCCAGCAGGGGCTAGTAAAACTGTTTTTT
NA,TRBV28,NA,TRBJ1-2,CASSRENYGYTF,TGTGCCAGCAGTCGGGAGAACTATGGCTACACCTTC
NA,TRBV6-1,NA,TRBJ2-7,CASSARATGGEFYEQYF,TGTGCCAGCAGTGCCCGAGCCACAGGAGGGGAGTTCTACGAGCAGTACTTC
NA,TRBV3-1/TRBV3-2,TRBD1,TRBJ2-7,CASSPYSGTGTNEQYF,TGTGCCAGCAGCCCCTACTCCGGGACAGGAACGAACGAGCAGTACTTC
once,TRBV12-5,NA,TRBJ1-1,CASGLVLGGENTEAFF,TGTGCTAGTGGTTTGGTCCTCGGAGGGGAGAACACTGAAGCTTTCTTT
NA,TRBV3-1/TRBV3-2,NA,TRBJ2-5,CASSQFGGVGPQRSQYF,TGTGCCAGCAGCCAATTCGGCGGGGTGGGCCCACAACGAAGCCAGTACTTC
NA,TRBV15,NA,TRBJ2-3,CATSRILGGAADTQYF,TGTGCCACCAGCAGAATCCTGGGAGGAGCCGCAGATACGCAGTATTTT
NA,TRBV19,TRBD1,TRBJ1-5,CASSIGADRVNQPQHF,TGTGCCAGTAGTATAGGGGCGGACAGGGTCAATCAGCCCCAGCATTTT